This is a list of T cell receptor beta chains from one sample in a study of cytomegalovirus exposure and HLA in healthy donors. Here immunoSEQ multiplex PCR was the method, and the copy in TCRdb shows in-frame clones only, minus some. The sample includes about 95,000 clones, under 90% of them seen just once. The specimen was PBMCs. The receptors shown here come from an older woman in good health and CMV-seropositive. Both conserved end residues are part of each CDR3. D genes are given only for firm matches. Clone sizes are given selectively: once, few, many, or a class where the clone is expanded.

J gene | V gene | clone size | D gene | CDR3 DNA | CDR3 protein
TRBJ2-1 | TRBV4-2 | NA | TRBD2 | TGTGCCAGCAGAGTCACTAGCGGGGGATACAATGAGCAGTTCTTC | CASRVTSGGYNEQFF
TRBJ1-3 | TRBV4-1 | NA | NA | TGCGCCAGCAGCCACCCGCCGGACCACAGGGCTGGAAACACCATATATTTT | CASSHPPDHRAGNTIYF
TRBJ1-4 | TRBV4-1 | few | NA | TGCGCCAGCAGCCAAGAAAACAGGTTCGTCGAAAAACTGTTTTTT | CASSQENRFVEKLFF
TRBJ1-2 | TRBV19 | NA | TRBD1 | TGTGCCAGTAGTACGGACCGGGACAGGGCCTATGGCTACACCTTC | CASSTDRDRAYGYTF
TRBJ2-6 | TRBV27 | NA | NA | TGTGCCAGCAGTTTTTGGGGAGGATCTGGGGCCAACGTCCTGACTTTC | CASSFWGGSGANVLTF
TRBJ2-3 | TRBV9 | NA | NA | TGTGCCAGCAGCCCTAGGGGCCAGTACACAGATACGCAGTATTTT | CASSPRGQYTDTQYF
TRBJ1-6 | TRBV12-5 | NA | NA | TGTGCTAGTGGTTTGGGTACAGGCTGGACCCTCCACTTT | CASGLGTGWTLHF
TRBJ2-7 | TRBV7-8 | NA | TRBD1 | TGTGCCAGCAGCCTGGGACAGGGGGCTAAAACGGGACTCGGAGAGCAGTACTTC | CASSLGQGAKTGLGEQYF
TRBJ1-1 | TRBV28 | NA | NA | TGTGCCAGCAGCCCCCGCTGGGGCAAAATGAACACTGAAGCTTTCTTT | CASSPRWGKMNTEAFF
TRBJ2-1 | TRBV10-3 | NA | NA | TGTGCCATCAGTGAGTCGACAAACAATGAGCAGTTCTTC | CAISESTNNEQFF
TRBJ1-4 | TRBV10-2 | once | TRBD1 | TGCGCCAGCAGTGAGCCCGGGACAGGGGGTAATAATGAAAAACTGTTTTTT | CASSEPGTGGNNEKLFF
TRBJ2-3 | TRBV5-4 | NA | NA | TGTGCCAGCAGCTTGGGAGGAGCGGGTCTGTCCACAGATACGCAGTATTTT | CASSLGGAGLSTDTQYF
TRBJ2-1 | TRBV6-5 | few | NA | TGTGCCAGCCGGGATAGGGATAGTAGCAATGAGCAGTTCTTC | CASRDRDSSNEQFF
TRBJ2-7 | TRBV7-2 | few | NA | TGTGCCAGCAGCTTGAGGGGAGGAAACTCCTACGAGCAGTACTTC | CASSLRGGNSYEQYF
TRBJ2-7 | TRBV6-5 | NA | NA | TGTGCCAGCAGTGGTCGACAGAGCTCCTACGAGCAGTACTTC | CASSGRQSSYEQYF
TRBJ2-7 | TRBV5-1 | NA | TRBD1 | TGCGCCAGCAGCCGAGACAGGGACGAGCAGTACTTC | CASSRDRDEQYF
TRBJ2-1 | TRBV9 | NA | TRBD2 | TGTGCCAGCAGCGTAGTAGGACTAGCGGGGTTCGAGCAGTTCTTC | CASSVVGLAGFEQFF
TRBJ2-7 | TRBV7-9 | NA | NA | TGTGCCAGCAGGCGGGACAGCTCCTACGAGCAGTACTTC | CASRRDSSYEQYF
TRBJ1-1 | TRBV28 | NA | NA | TGTGCCAGCAGTTTAGTACAGGAAGAAGCTTTCTTT | CASSLVQEEAFF
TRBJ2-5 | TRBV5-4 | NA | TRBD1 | TGTGCCAGCAGCGAGACAGGGCGTGGGGAGACCCAGTACTTC | CASSETGRGETQYF
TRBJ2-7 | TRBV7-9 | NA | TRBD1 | TGTGCCAGCAGCTTAGATGCAGGGGGCGACGAGCAGTACTTC | CASSLDAGGDEQYF
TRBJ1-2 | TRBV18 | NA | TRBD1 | TGTGCCAGCTCACCAAACTCAGGGGGCGTGATGGGTAACTATGGCTACACCTTC | CASSPNSGGVMGNYGYTF
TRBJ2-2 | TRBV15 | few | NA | TGTGCCACCAGCAGAGGGAGGGGAGGTCGGAACACCGGGGAGCTGTTTTTT | CATSRGRGGRNTGELFF
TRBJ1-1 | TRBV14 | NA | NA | TGTGCCAGCAGCACCATCCGGGGGGCTCAAGCTTTCTTT | CASSTIRGAQAFF
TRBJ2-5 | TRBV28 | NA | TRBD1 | TGTGCCAGCAGCCCTGACAGGGATCCGGAGACCCAGTACTTC | CASSPDRDPETQYF